This TCR beta chain is from a study of regulatory T cells in long-lasting Graves disease. Time point: newly diagnosed GD, antithyroid drugs for less than 3 months. PBMC RNA served as the TCR library source. Ten or more counts support this clonotype. iRepertoire HTBI primers and Arm-PCR of CDR3 regions built TCR beta libraries. MiXCR, run by TCRdb on the multiplex PCR reads, gives a single entry per CDR3 protein. The sample holds roughly 410,000 distinct CDR3 sequences; approximately 15% are singletons and the top ten take about 7.6%. With V trimmed by 8 bases and J by 3 bases, 8 bases remained unmatched. Germline V lookup: CDR1 SGHTA, CDR2 FQGNSA. This CDR3 has 15 amino acids. These same records also appear under a second study, on T cells in Graves' hyperthyroidism and ophthalmopathy.

The sample in question was peripheral blood mononuclear cells (PBMCs), obtained at new diagnosis, from a patient treated with antithyroid drugs. This clonotype was sampled from a woman between 40 and 55 years old with Graves disease. The rearrangement joins TRBV7-2 to TRBJ2-7; 12 bases fit TRBD2. In nucleotides, the CDR3 is TGTGCCAGCGCCGGGACTAGCGGGTACTTCTACGAGCAGTACTTC. Translating it yields CASAGTSGYFYEQYF.